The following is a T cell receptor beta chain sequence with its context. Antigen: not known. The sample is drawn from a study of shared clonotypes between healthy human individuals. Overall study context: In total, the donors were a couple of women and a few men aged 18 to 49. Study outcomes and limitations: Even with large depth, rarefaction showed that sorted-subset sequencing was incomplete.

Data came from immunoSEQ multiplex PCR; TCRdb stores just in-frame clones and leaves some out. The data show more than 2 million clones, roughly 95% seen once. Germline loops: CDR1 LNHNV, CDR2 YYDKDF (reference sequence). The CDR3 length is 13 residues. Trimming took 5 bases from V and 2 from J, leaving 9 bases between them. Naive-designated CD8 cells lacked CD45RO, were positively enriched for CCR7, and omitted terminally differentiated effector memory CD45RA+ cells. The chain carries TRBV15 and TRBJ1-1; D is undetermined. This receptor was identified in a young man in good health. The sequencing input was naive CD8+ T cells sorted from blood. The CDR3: CATSPRPNTEAFF. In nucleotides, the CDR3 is TGTGCCACCAGCCCCCGACCTAACACTGAAGCTTTCTTT.